The 27 T cell receptor beta chains given below trace back to one sample, sequenced in a study of T cell responses to AZD1222 COVID-19 vaccine. Clones were sequenced by immunoSEQ multiplex PCR, and TCRdb holds only the in-frame ones, with some missing. The sample lists some 100,000 clones; 87% were seen once. This specimen consisted of peripheral blood, obtained on day 0 of AZD1222 vaccination. Receptors originate from an adult in good health.

The rearrangement links TRBV5-5 to TRBJ1-4; the D gene is possibly TRBD1 (5 bases). V shed 2 bases and J shed 5 bases, with 10 bases lying between them. Germline CDR1 reads SGHKS; CDR2 reads YYEKEE (reference sequence). The CDR3 has 14 amino acids. The chain's CDR3 is CASSFVGVNEKLFF. Here the CDR3 DNA reads TGTGCCAGCAGCTTCGTGGGGGTAAATGAAAAACTGTTTTTT.

This clone was seen once. The chain recombines TRBV5-1 with TRBJ1-2, with D tentatively TRBD1 (5 bases). Germline loops: CDR1 SGHRS, CDR2 YFSETQ. This CDR3 spans 14 amino acids. Trimming took 0 bases from V and 7 from J, leaving 13 bases between them. The CDR3 region is CASSLGPQGGGYTF. As DNA, the CDR3 is TGCGCCAGCAGCTTGGGTCCGCAGGGAGGTGGCTACACCTTC.

The V gene is TRBV18, the J gene TRBJ2-7; D gene uncertain. The germline V gene encodes CDR1 KGHSH and CDR2 LQKENI. V lost 6 bases and J lost 2, with 14 bases in between. This CDR3 has 14 amino acids. CDR3 amino acids: CASSPGALTYEQYF. CDR3 sequence (DNA): TGTGCCAGCTCCCCCGGAGCGCTAACCTACGAGCAGTACTTC.

This clone was detected only a few times. The chain combines TRBV18 with TRBJ1-5; no clear D gene. The V gene lost 2 bases and the J gene lost 0 bases, with 8 bases spanning the gap. Germline V gives CDR1 KGHSH, CDR2 LQKENI. The CDR3 contains 15 residues. The chain's CDR3 is CASSPLGYSNQPQHF. The CDR3 nucleotides are TGTGCCAGCTCACCATTGGGTTATAGCAATCAGCCCCAGCATTTT. The full variable domain, completed using reference TRBV18 and TRBJ1-5, is NAGVMQNPRHLVRRRGQEARLRCSPMKGHSHVYWYRQLPEEGLKFMVYLQKENIIDESGMPKERFSAEFPKEGPSILRIQQVVRGDSAAYFCASSPLGYSNQPQHFGDGTRLSIL.

This sequence joins TRBV4-2 and TRBJ1-1; D is undetermined. Germline values: CDR1 LGHNA, CDR2 YNFKEQ. V was cut by 4 bases and J by 3 bases, with 12 bases left in between. This CDR3 region has 14 residues. Here the CDR3 DNA reads TGTGCCAGCAGCCGGGAGGGTCAGGACACTGAAGCTTTCTTT. Translating it yields CASSREGQDTEAFF.

The chain links TRBV4-1 to TRBJ1-3; D is unclear. V was pared by 0 bases and J by 0 bases, with 6 bases between. This CDR3 spans 15 amino acids. Germline V gene lookup returns CDR1 MGHRA and CDR2 YSYEKL. CDR3 DNA: TGCGCCAGCAGCCAAGATGGCATCTCTGGAAACACCATATATTTT. Its translation: CASSQDGISGNTIYF.

The chain recombines TRBV7-9 with TRBJ2-7, with D perhaps matching TRBD1 (6 bases). V lost 2 bases, J lost 5 bases, and 16 bases lay in between. Germline CDR1 is SEHNR and CDR2 is FQNEAQ (reference sequence). The CDR3 is made up of 15 amino acids. CDR3 in amino acids: CASSLLASQGHEQYF. CDR3 DNA: TGTGCCAGCAGCTTACTGGCTAGTCAGGGGCACGAGCAGTACTTC.

The CDR3 region has the DNA TGTGCCAGCAGTCGCACCAGGGGCCCGAACACTGAAGCTTTCTTT. This codes for CASSRTRGPNTEAFF. The chain carries TRBV6-1 and TRBJ1-1; maybe TRBD1 (6 bases). The germline V gene encodes CDR1 MNHNS and CDR2 SASEGT. This CDR3 is built from 15 residues. Trimming shortened V by 5 bases and J by 1 base, and 14 bases separated the two germline ends.

This clone occurred a few times. The V call is TRBV7-6, the J call TRBJ2-7; unclear D gene. V was trimmed by 2 bases and J by 0 bases, leaving 8 bases between them. This CDR3 comprises 14 residues. Germline CDR1 reads SGHVS; CDR2 reads FNYEAQ. For the CDR3, the DNA is TGTGCCAGCAGCTTAAAAGGCAGCTCCTACGAGCAGTACTTC. This translates into CASSLKGSSYEQYF.

Worth noting for this clone: This sample includes further DNA sequences coding for the same CDR3. The chain is built from TRBV7-2 and TRBJ2-5; the match to TRBD2 covers 9 bases. Trimming took 1 base from V and 3 from J; bases not matched to a gene: 0. Germline values: CDR1 SGHTA, CDR2 FQGNSA. CDR3 size: 14 residues. The CDR3 sequence: CASSLGLAEETQYF. The CDR3 DNA reads as TGTGCCAGCAGCTTAGGACTAGCGGAAGAGACCCAGTACTTC. Complete variable domain (other parts from reference TRBV7-2 and TRBJ2-5): GAGVSQSPSNKVTEKGKDVELRCDPISGHTALYWYRQSLGQGLEFLIYFQGNSAPDKSGLPSDRFSAERTGGSVSTLTIQRTQQEDSAVYLCASSLGLAEETQYFGPGTRLLVL.

This clone was found once. This sequence joins TRBV19 and TRBJ1-6, with 8 bases fitting TRBD1. Germline CDR1 reads LNHDA; CDR2 reads SQIVND (reference sequence). The CDR3 consists of 15 residues. V lost 1 base and J lost 8; bases outside the gene matches: 4. CDR3 coding DNA: TGTGCCAGTAGTATAGGTCAGGGGGCGGATTCACCCCTCCACTTT. This encodes CASSIGQGADSPLHF.

CDR3 nucleotides: TGTGCCAGCAGCGTTCTGACAGCGCAAGAGACCCAGTACTTC. It encodes CASSVLTAQETQYF. This chain joins TRBV9 and TRBJ2-5, with D maybe TRBD1 (5 bases). Germline V CDR1 and CDR2: SGDLS, YYNGEE. Trimming shortened V by 2 bases and J by 2 bases, and 10 bases separated the two germline ends. The CDR3 contains 14 residues.

This rearrangement joins TRBV27 to TRBJ1-5, with D uncertain. The CDR3 has 13 residues. Germline V lookup: CDR1 MNHEY, CDR2 SMNVEV (reference sequence). V was cut by 2 bases and J by 5 bases, with 7 bases left in between. CDR3 loop: CASSLKEDQPQHF. The CDR3, as DNA: TGTGCCAGCAGTTTAAAGGAAGATCAGCCCCAGCATTTT.

The chain links TRBV6-2 or TRBV6-3 to TRBJ1-5; TRBD1 agrees at 7 bases. The V and J ends lost 6 bases and 6 bases, in that order; junction bases with no gene match: 8. The CDR3 length is 14 residues. Germline V CDR1 and CDR2: MNHEY, SVGEGT. The CDR3 DNA reads TGTGCCAGCAGCCTATACAGGGGATCTCAGCCCCAGCATTTT. It translates to CASSLYRGSQPQHF.

The chain employs TRBV19 and TRBJ1-4; TRBD1 matches at 7 bases. Germline values: CDR1 LNHDA, CDR2 SQIVND (reference sequence). CDR3 length: 13 residues. After removal of 4 bases from V and 8 bases from J, the junction contained 4 bases not matched to a gene. CDR3 in amino acids: CASSRDREEKLFF. As DNA, the CDR3 is TGTGCCAGTAGTAGGGACAGAGAAGAAAAACTGTTTTTT.

The rearrangement links TRBV4-2 to TRBJ1-2; D is possibly TRBD1 (6 bases). CDR1 and CDR2 from the germline V gene are LGHNA and YNFKEQ. The length of the CDR3 is 14 residues. Trimming shortened V by 1 base and J by 4 bases, and 10 bases separated the two germline ends. The CDR3 protein is CASSQGGQTYGYTF. For the CDR3, the DNA is TGTGCCAGCAGCCAAGGGGGGCAGACCTATGGCTACACCTTC.

The DNA of the CDR3 is TGTGCCAGCACCACCCGGGAGGGAGCTAATGAAAAACTGTTTTTT. This translates into CASTTREGANEKLFF. V is TRBV7-9 and J is TRBJ1-4; no definite D call. Germline-derived CDR1 and CDR2 are SEHNR and FQNEAQ (reference sequence). The CDR3 sequence is 15 residues long. The V end was cut by 7 bases, the J end by 3 bases, with 15 bases between.

The gene calls are TRBV9 and TRBJ1-1; 10 nucleotides agree with TRBD1. Germline trimming cut 4 bases from V and 12 bases from J; bases unmatched to any gene: 18. The germline gives CDR1 SGDLS, CDR2 YYNGEE. This CDR3 is 16 amino acids long. CDR3 protein: CASSSPSPGTGVRPFF. The DNA for the CDR3 is TGTGCCAGCAGCTCCCCAAGCCCCGGGACAGGGGTTCGGCCTTTCTTT. The whole variable domain, filled in from reference TRBV9 and TRBJ1-1, reads DSGVTQTPKHLITATGQRVTLRCSPRSGDLSVYWYQQSLDQGLQFLIQYYNGEERAKGNILERFSAQQFPDLHSELNLSSLELGDSALYFCASSSPSPGTGVRPFFGQGTRLTVV.

The chain uses TRBV7-2 and TRBJ1-2; unclear D gene. Trimming took off 5 bases at V and 4 bases at J, with 17 bases between the two ends. The germline V gene has CDR1 SGHTA and CDR2 FQGNSA. This CDR3 spans 15 amino acids. The CDR3 sequence: CASSPPGRVFYGYTF. CDR3 DNA sequence: TGTGCCAGCAGCCCACCTGGGCGGGTCTTCTATGGCTACACCTTC.

This chain links TRBV15 with TRBJ1-5; a weak D match, TRBD1 (6 bases). V was cut by 4 bases and J by 5 bases, with 12 bases left in between. The CDR3 contains 14 residues. The germline gives CDR1 LNHNV, CDR2 YYDKDF (reference sequence). The CDR3 here is CATSTGQTDQPQHF. As DNA, the CDR3 is TGTGCCACCAGCACGGGACAAACTGATCAGCCCCAGCATTTT.

The chain uses TRBV9 and TRBJ2-7; TRBD1 matches 7 bases. The V gene's germline CDR1 is SGDLS and CDR2 YYNGEE. J lost 2 bases, V lost 0 bases, and 8 bases had no gene match. The CDR3 length is 16 residues. CDR3 sequence reads: CASSVEDGTVTYEQYF. As DNA, the CDR3 is TGTGCCAGCAGCGTAGAAGACGGGACAGTCACCTACGAGCAGTACTTC. Full variable domain (remainder filled in from reference TRBV9 and TRBJ2-7): DSGVTQTPKHLITATGQRVTLRCSPRSGDLSVYWYQQSLDQGLQFLIQYYNGEERAKGNILERFSAQQFPDLHSELNLSSLELGDSALYFCASSVEDGTVTYEQYFGPGTRLTVT.

The chain recombines TRBV19 with TRBJ1-1, with D possibly matching TRBD1 (5 bases). Trimming shortened V by 5 bases and J by 0 bases, and 7 bases separated the two germline ends. The V gene's germline CDR1 is LNHDA and CDR2 SQIVND (reference sequence). CDR3 size: 13 residues. This CDR3 is CASSETVNTEAFF. In DNA, the CDR3 is TGTGCCAGTAGTGAGACAGTGAACACTGAAGCTTTCTTT.

The chain couples TRBV6-5 to TRBJ2-7; the D gene is possibly TRBD2 (6 bases). Deletions cut 2 bases from V and 2 bases from J, with 16 bases between. The CDR3 is 16 amino acids. The V gene's germline CDR1 is MNHEY and CDR2 SVGAGI. CDR3 sequence: CASSYARGTGTYEQYF. Here the CDR3 DNA reads TGTGCCAGCAGTTACGCGCGAGGGACTGGCACCTACGAGCAGTACTTC.

This chain joins TRBV1 and TRBJ2-7; the D call in the table, TRBD2, was not verified against the DNA. TRBV1 is labeled a pseudogene. The CDR3 is 16 amino acids. The CDR3, as DNA: TGCACCAGCAGCCAAGAAAAGCGGGGGGTTTCCTACGAGCAGTACTTC. Translating it yields CTSSQEKRGVSYEQYF.

This chain connects TRBV7-2 to TRBJ2-1; 7 positions match TRBD2. The length of the CDR3 is 14 residues. V shed 8 bases, J shed 3 bases, and the junction held 7 bases outside the gene matches. The germline V gene has CDR1 SGHTA and CDR2 FQGNSA. CDR3 sequence (DNA): TGTGCCAGCGAGGAGCGGGGTAGCTACAATGAGCAGTTCTTC. It translates to CASEERGSYNEQFF.

The gene calls are TRBV2 and TRBJ2-1; 8 bases line up with TRBD1. The CDR3 totals 17 residues. CDR1 and CDR2 (germline): SNHLY, FYNNEI. V gave up 4 bases and J gave up 1 base; unmatched junction bases: 9. In DNA form, the CDR3 reads TGTGCCAGCAGTGGATCTTACGGGACAGGTTCCTACAATGAGCAGTTCTTC. Translation: CASSGSYGTGSYNEQFF.

A single count supports this clone. The rearrangement uses TRBV18 and TRBJ1-6; D unclear. Germline V gene data show CDR1 as KGHSH and CDR2 as LQKENI. This CDR3 comprises 15 residues. V lost 6 bases and J 10 bases, leaving 19 bases between the germline ends. CDR3 sequence reads: CASSPDGLGWSPLHF. The DNA for the CDR3 is TGTGCCAGCTCGCCCGACGGACTGGGGTGGTCACCCCTCCACTTT.